Each of the 14 T cell receptor beta chains below was sequenced from the same sample in a study of glioma-infiltrating T cells after dendritic cell vaccination. Profiling relied on immunoSEQ multiplex PCR, and the TCRdb table lists in-frame clones only, not all of them. The sample holds tens of thousands of clones, approximately 80% seen once. This sample's time point: after dendritic cell vaccination, including at tumor progression/relapse. Sequenced material: blood, taken after dendritic cell vaccination. The receptors stem from a human donor with glioblastoma.

This chain connects TRBV4-3 to TRBJ1-2; 7 bases fit TRBD1. The V gene end was trimmed by 0 bases and the J gene end by 3 bases; junction bases not matched to a gene: 4. CDR1 and CDR2 from the germline V gene are LGHNA and YSLEER. The CDR3 is 15 amino acids. CDR3 region: CASSQEGTAYYGYTF. CDR3 DNA: TGCGCCAGCAGCCAAGAAGGGACAGCTTACTATGGCTACACCTTC.

This clone was picked up a small number of times. This chain links TRBV18 with TRBJ1-2; 7 bases are shared with TRBD1. CDR3 length equals 15 residues. Trimming removed 3 bases from V and 2 bases from J; junction bases left unmatched: 6. Germline V gene lookup returns CDR1 KGHSH and CDR2 LQKENI. In DNA, the CDR3 is TGTGCCAGCTCACCTGAGCTAGGGGGCAACTATGGCTACACCTTC. Amino acid sequence: CASSPELGGNYGYTF.

This sequence joins TRBV7-6 and TRBJ1-5; TRBD1 aligns across 10 bases. Germline loops: CDR1 SGHVS, CDR2 FNYEAQ. V lost 5 bases to trimming and J lost 6 bases; unmatched junction nucleotides: 4. This CDR3 has 14 residues. The DNA for the CDR3 is TGTGCCAGCAGCCCGACAGGGGGCACTCAGCCCCAGCATTTT. Translation: CASSPTGGTQPQHF.

The J gene is TRBJ1-1, the V gene TRBV11-2; 7 bases fit TRBD1. This CDR3 region has 15 residues. In germline, CDR1 is SGHAT, CDR2 FQNNGV. The J segment lost 6 bases and the V segment lost 3 bases, leaving 10 bases of the junction unmatched. In DNA, the CDR3 is TGTGCCAGCAGCTTTACGACAGGGCCAGGTGCTGAAGCTTTCTTT. Protein: CASSFTTGPGAEAFF.

The V call is TRBV7-9, the J call TRBJ2-5, with a possible D match to TRBD2 (7 bases). The germline V gene has CDR1 SEHNR and CDR2 FQNEAQ (reference sequence). The length of the CDR3 is 15 residues. The ends were cut back, 5 bases at V and 4 bases at J, with 17 bases in the middle. The CDR3 protein is CASSLHGGAGETQYF. CDR3 DNA sequence: TGTGCCAGCAGCCTCCATGGGGGGGCAGGAGAGACCCAGTACTTC.

This chain joins TRBV6-6 and TRBJ2-7; D is perhaps TRBD2 (5 bases). This CDR3 region has 12 residues. V was clipped by 2 bases and J by 9 bases, with 11 bases between them. In germline, CDR1 is MNHNY, CDR2 SVGAGI (reference sequence). The CDR3: CASSYREAGQYF. CDR3 nucleotides: TGTGCCAGCAGTTACCGGGAAGCCGGGCAGTACTTC.

V is TRBV6-5 and J is TRBJ2-7; no definite D call. V was pared by 9 bases and J by 3 bases, with 12 bases between. CDR1 and CDR2 from the germline V gene are MNHEY and SVGAGI. This CDR3 has 12 residues. The CDR3 is CASKSQDYEQYF. CDR3 DNA: TGTGCCAGTAAGAGCCAGGACTACGAGCAGTACTTC.

This clone was recorded only once. The chain employs TRBV11-3 and TRBJ2-5; 13 bases agree with TRBD2. The V and J ends lost 4 bases and 5 bases, in that order; junction bases with no gene match: 4. Germline V lookup: CDR1 SGHNT, CDR2 YENEEA. This CDR3 spans 15 amino acids. As DNA, the CDR3 is TGTGCCAGCAGCTATGGACTAGCGGGGGTTGAGACCCAGTACTTC. It encodes CASSYGLAGVETQYF.

The genes are TRBV5-6 and TRBJ1-3, with 7 nucleotides matching TRBD1. The germline CDR1 and CDR2 sequences are SGHDT and YYEEEE. The CDR3 sequence is 14 residues long. Germline trimming cut 3 bases from V and 9 bases from J; bases unmatched to any gene: 9. CDR3 loop: CASSSRQGGVTIYF. The CDR3 DNA sequence: TGTGCCAGCAGCTCCCGACAGGGAGGCGTCACCATATATTTT.

The chain carries TRBV18 and TRBJ1-1, with TRBD1 matching 7 bases. The CDR3 contains 15 residues. Trimming removed 3 bases from V and 4 bases from J; junction bases left unmatched: 8. CDR1 KGHSH and CDR2 LQKENI come from the germline V gene. This chain's CDR3 is CASSPINSGGTEAFF. In nucleotides, the CDR3 is TGTGCCAGCTCACCTATCAACTCAGGGGGCACTGAAGCTTTCTTT.

The chain carries TRBV5-5 and TRBJ1-1, with D perhaps TRBD1 (5 bases). The CDR3 contains 17 residues. The ends were cut back, 1 base at V and 2 bases at J, with 18 bases in the middle. Germline CDR1 SGHKS, CDR2 YYEKEE (reference sequence). The CDR3 sequence: CASSLRPGGGINTEAFF. In nucleotides, the CDR3 is TGTGCCAGCAGCTTGCGGCCCGGCGGGGGGATAAACACTGAAGCTTTCTTT.

This clone has just a few counts. The chain carries TRBV6-5 and TRBJ2-2; the D is unclear. Germline values: CDR1 MNHEY, CDR2 SVGAGI. Deletions cut 0 bases from V and 0 bases from J, with 8 bases between. The CDR3 spans 16 residues. CDR3 amino acids: CASSYSMSANTGELFF. DNA of the CDR3: TGTGCCAGCAGTTACTCGATGTCGGCGAACACCGGGGAGCTGTTTTTT.

The chain couples TRBV5-1 to TRBJ2-2, with D possibly matching TRBD1 (8 bases). V was cut by 7 bases and J by 3 bases, with 16 bases left in between. This CDR3 region has 15 residues. Germline assignment: CDR1 SGHRS and CDR2 YFSETQ. Here the CDR3 reads CASASTGGDTGELFF. The DNA for the CDR3 is TGCGCCAGCGCATCTACAGGGGGGGACACCGGGGAGCTGTTTTTT. Full variable domain (remainder filled in from reference TRBV5-1 and TRBJ2-2): KAGVTQTPRYLIKTRGQQVTLSCSPISGHRSVSWYQQTPGQGLQFLFEYFSETQRNKGNFPGRFSGRQFSNSRSEMNVSTLELGDSALYLCASASTGGDTGELFFGEGSRLTVL.

The chain joins TRBV19 to TRBJ2-7, with a tentative D call TRBD1 (6 bases). Trimming took 3 bases from V and 2 from J, leaving 11 bases between them. The CDR3 runs 14 residues. Germline V gene data show CDR1 as LNHDA and CDR2 as SQIVND (reference sequence). CDR3 sequence reads: CASSITGLPYEQYF. CDR3 sequence (DNA): TGTGCCAGTAGTATTACAGGGCTCCCCTACGAGCAGTACTTC.